This TCR beta chain was identified during a study of early T cells in non-severe SARS-CoV-2 infection. As for the study in general: Chains were not paired, and sequencing was done on bulk RNA from unsorted whole blood. Study results and caveats: A preference for anti-spike CD8 responses marked VDJdb matching, which missed private and CD4 specificities.

Individual cDNA molecules carried attached unique molecular identifiers. TCRdb analysed the 5' RACE reads with MiXCR anew, one entry per CDR3 protein. The sample contains about 64,000 distinct CDR3 sequences, about 11% of which appear only once. Points on this clonotype: Antigen: not known.

The specimen comprised whole blood, sampled at baseline. This sequence originates from an adult who was a healthcare worker with PCR-confirmed SARS-CoV-2 infection or an uninfected control (not recorded which).

The CDR3 loop reads CASSRLATSAKNIQYF. Here the CDR3 DNA reads TGTGCCAGCAGCCGCTTAGCGACTTCAGCCAAAAACATTCAGTACTTC. The genes are TRBV3-1 and TRBJ2-4; possibly TRBD2 for D (5 bases). This CDR3 is 16 amino acids long. Germline V gives CDR1 LGHDT, CDR2 YNNKEL (reference sequence). V was trimmed by 4 bases and J by 0 bases, leaving 13 bases between them.